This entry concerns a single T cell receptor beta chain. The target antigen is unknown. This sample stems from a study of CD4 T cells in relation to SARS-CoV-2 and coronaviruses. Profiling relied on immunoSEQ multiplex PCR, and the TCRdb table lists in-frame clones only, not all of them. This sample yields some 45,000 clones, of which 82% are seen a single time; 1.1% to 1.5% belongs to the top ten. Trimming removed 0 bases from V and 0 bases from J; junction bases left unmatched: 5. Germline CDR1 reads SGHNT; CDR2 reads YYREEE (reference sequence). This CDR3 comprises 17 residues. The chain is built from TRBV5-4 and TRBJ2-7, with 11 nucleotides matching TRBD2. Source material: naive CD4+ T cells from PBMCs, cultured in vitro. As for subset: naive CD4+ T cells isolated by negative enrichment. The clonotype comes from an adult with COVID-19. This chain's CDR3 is CASSLAGTSGPSYEQYF. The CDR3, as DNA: TGTGCCAGCAGCTTGGCCGGGACTAGCGGTCCCTCCTACGAGCAGTACTTC.